These 25 T cell receptor beta chains share one sample of origin, sequenced in a study of blood T cell repertoires in COVID-19. TCRdb keeps only in-frame clones here, not all; method: immunoSEQ multiplex PCR. The data hold about 190,000 clones, with approximately 88% observed a single time. Sequenced: peripheral blood. These receptors were taken from a man aged 35-49 years with acute or convalescent COVID-19.

The chain employs TRBV2 and TRBJ2-3; D possibly corresponds to TRBD2 (5 bases). V lost 6 bases and J 2 bases, leaving 15 bases between the germline ends. The CDR3 extends over 15 amino acids. The germline CDR1 and CDR2 sequences are SNHLY and FYNNEI. CDR3 DNA sequence: TGTGCCAGCAGGCCAGGAGGATGGGACACAGATACGCAGTATTTT. Its translation: CASRPGGWDTDTQYF.

This clone was counted between two and nine times. This sequence joins TRBV25-1 and TRBJ2-2, with D possibly being TRBD2 (5 bases). The CDR3 loop spans 14 amino acids. Trimming cost V 1 base and J 5 bases, with 8 bases left between them. Germline V gene sequence: CDR1 MGHDK, CDR2 SYGVNS. CDR3 DNA: TGTGCCAGCAGTGAATCCCGGGAAACCGGGGAGCTGTTTTTT. This gives the protein CASSESRETGELFF.

The chain has TRBV2 and TRBJ1-5; D unclear. The CDR3 is 12 amino acids. Per germline, CDR1 SNHLY and CDR2 FYNNEI. Trimming took off 8 bases at V and 2 bases at J, with 7 bases between the two ends. CDR3 sequence reads: CASRGGNQPQHF. The CDR3 DNA reads TGTGCCAGCCGCGGGGGCAATCAGCCCCAGCATTTT.

This chain uses TRBV7-8 with TRBJ2-7; 7 nucleotides line up with TRBD2. V lost 3 bases, J lost 1 base, and 3 bases stayed unmatched. Germline CDR1 is SGHVS and CDR2 is FQNEAQ. There are 14 residues in the CDR3. The CDR3 bases are TGTGCCAGCAGCTTGGGGAGGGCATCCTACGAGCAGTACTTC. Protein sequence: CASSLGRASYEQYF.

The chain has TRBV12-3 or TRBV12-4 and TRBJ2-1; D is possibly TRBD1 (6 bases). CDR3 length: 13 amino acids. Trimming shortened V by 6 bases and J by 5 bases, and 11 bases separated the two germline ends. The chain's CDR3 is CASSRTADNEQFF. CDR3 DNA: TGTGCCAGCAGCCGGACAGCAGACAATGAGCAGTTCTTC.

The rearrangement uses TRBV6-5 and TRBJ2-1, with 7 bases matching TRBD2. V was pared by 5 bases and J by 8 bases, with 12 bases of the junction left unmatched. This CDR3 has 15 residues. Germline-derived CDR1 and CDR2 are MNHEY and SVGAGI. CDR3 bases: TGTGCCAGCAGTCCTTTGTGGGGGGGGAGGGATGAGCAGTTCTTC. This codes for CASSPLWGGRDEQFF.

This chain uses TRBV2 with TRBJ2-7; D is perhaps TRBD1 (6 bases). The V and J ends lost 7 bases and 2 bases respectively, with 12 bases between them. Germline CDR1 SNHLY, CDR2 FYNNEI. This CDR3 is built from 13 residues. The CDR3, as DNA: TGTGCCAGCAAAGCAGGGGCGGCCTACGAGCAGTACTTC. As protein: CASKAGAAYEQYF. The whole variable domain, filled in from reference TRBV2 and TRBJ2-7, reads EPEVTQTPSHQVTQMGQEVILRCVPISNHLYFYWYRQILGQKVEFLVSFYNNEISEKSEIFDDQFSVERPDGSNFTLKIRSTKLEDSAMYFCASKAGAAYEQYFGPGTRLTVT.

This rearrangement joins TRBV18 to TRBJ2-5; a weak D match, TRBD1 (5 bases). V was trimmed by 3 bases and J by 1 base, leaving 6 bases between them. The CDR3 contains 13 residues. Germline CDR1 reads KGHSH; CDR2 reads LQKENI. CDR3 loop: CASSPQGQETQYF. The CDR3 DNA reads TGTGCCAGCTCACCGCAGGGCCAAGAGACCCAGTACTTC.

The genes are TRBV7-2 and TRBJ2-3; D is undetermined. CDR1 and CDR2 (germline): SGHTA, FQGNSA. There are 13 residues in the CDR3. V was trimmed by 3 bases and J by 1 base, leaving 5 bases between them. CDR3 bases: TGTGCCAGCAGCTTTGAGCGCACAGATACGCAGTATTTT. Translating gives CASSFERTDTQYF. Using reference TRBV7-2 and TRBJ2-3 for the parts outside the CDR3, the full variable domain is GAGVSQSPSNKVTEKGKDVELRCDPISGHTALYWYRQSLGQGLEFLIYFQGNSAPDKSGLPSDRFSAERTGGSVSTLTIQRTQQEDSAVYLCASSFERTDTQYFGPGTRLTVL.

A single count supports this clone. The chain carries TRBV16 and TRBJ2-6; no reliable D call. This CDR3 spans 16 amino acids. Germline V gene lookup returns CDR1 KGHSY and CDR2 FQNENV. Trimming shortened V by 0 bases and J by 2 bases, and 8 bases separated the two germline ends. The CDR3 nucleotides are TGTGCCAGCAGCCAATCCAGTCCCACTGGGGCCAACGTCCTGACTTTC. This encodes CASSQSSPTGANVLTF.

This clone was seen just once. V is TRBV2 and J is TRBJ2-2; TRBD1 is a possible D gene (5 bases). The CDR3 is 13 amino acids. V lost 4 bases and J lost 6, with 9 bases in between. Germline CDR1 is SNHLY and CDR2 is FYNNEI. CDR3 nucleotides: TGTGCCAGCAGTGTACAAGGGGCCGGGGAGCTGTTTTTT. This encodes CASSVQGAGELFF.

The J gene is TRBJ1-5, the V gene TRBV5-1; D not certain. CDR3 length: 14 residues. CDR1 is SGHRS, CDR2 YFSETQ, per germline. The ends were cut back, 0 bases at V and 5 bases at J, with 9 bases in the middle. CDR3 residues: CASSLVTGDQPQHF. CDR3 coding DNA: TGCGCCAGCAGCTTGGTTACGGGAGATCAGCCCCAGCATTTT.

This rearrangement joins TRBV7-2 to TRBJ2-1, with 8 positions matching TRBD1. Germline V gene data show CDR1 as SGHTA and CDR2 as FQGNSA. The CDR3 has 14 amino acids. The V and J ends lost 3 bases and 8 bases, in that order; junction bases with no gene match: 6. CDR3 in DNA: TGTGCCAGCAGCTTTTCTCCAGGGGGCGATGAGCAGTTCTTC. Its translation is CASSFSPGGDEQFF.

The CDR3 nucleotides read TGCAGCGTTGAAATCCAGGGGAACCTTGTGGGCTACACCTTC. Translation: CSVEIQGNLVGYTF. V and J are TRBV29-1 and TRBJ1-2, with D tentatively TRBD1 (6 bases). V lost 2 bases, J lost 8 bases, and 18 bases lay in between. Looked up from germline, CDR1 is SQVTM and CDR2 is ANQGSEA. The CDR3 sequence is 14 residues long.

CDR3 in amino acids: CASSRERNTGELFF. CDR3 DNA sequence: TGTGCCAGCAGCAGGGAAAGAAACACCGGGGAGCTGTTTTTT. This chain uses TRBV6-5 with TRBJ2-2; D might be TRBD1 (5 bases). CDR1 and CDR2 (germline): MNHEY, SVGAGI. The CDR3 has 14 amino acids. V lost 6 bases and J lost 2, with 10 bases in between.

This CDR3 is CASSPSPVLDTQYF. The CDR3 DNA follows: TGTGCCAGCAGCCCTTCCCCGGTTCTAGATACGCAGTATTTT. The genes are TRBV6-2 or TRBV6-3 and TRBJ2-3; D not resolved. Germline assignment: CDR1 MNHEY and CDR2 SVGEGT. This CDR3 has 14 residues. Trimming shortened V by 6 bases and J by 5 bases, and 15 bases separated the two germline ends.

The genes are TRBV6-5 and TRBJ1-2; TRBD1 matches at 10 bases. The CDR3 is made up of 14 amino acids. With 4 bases clipped from V and 7 bases from J, the junction kept 6 bases outside the gene matches. Germline V gene lookup returns CDR1 MNHEY and CDR2 SVGAGI. CDR3 sequence reads: CASSSTGGVRGYTF. Here the CDR3 DNA reads TGTGCCAGCAGTTCGACAGGGGGCGTACGTGGCTACACCTTC.

The gene calls are TRBV5-4 and TRBJ1-2, with 8 bases matching TRBD1. Germline assignment: CDR1 SGHNT and CDR2 YYREEE (reference sequence). Unmatched junction bases numbered 10, after V lost 4 bases and J lost 5 bases. The CDR3 runs 15 residues. In DNA, the CDR3 is TGTGCCAGCAGCAAGTTAGGACAGGGAGGGTATGGCTACACCTTC. Translating it yields CASSKLGQGGYGYTF. Drawing the rest from reference TRBV5-4 and TRBJ1-2, the complete variable domain is ETGVTQSPTHLIKTRGQQVTLRCSSQSGHNTVSWYQQALGQGPQFIFQYYREEENGRGNFPPRFSGLQFPNYSSELNVNALELDDSALYLCASSKLGQGGYGYTFGSGTRLTVV.

V and J are TRBV2 and TRBJ2-2; possible D gene TRBD1, 5 bases. V shed 0 bases and J shed 6 bases, with 8 bases lying between them. The CDR3 loop spans 14 amino acids. The germline V gene has CDR1 SNHLY and CDR2 FYNNEI. The CDR3 sequence: CASSEAARAGELFF. In nucleotides, the CDR3 is TGTGCCAGCAGTGAAGCGGCCAGGGCCGGGGAGCTGTTTTTT.

This chain links TRBV15 with TRBJ1-2, with TRBD1 matching over 7 bases. Germline V gene data show CDR1 as LNHNV and CDR2 as YYDKDF (reference sequence). The CDR3 runs 14 residues. J lost 7 bases, V lost 1 base, and 6 bases had no gene match. Here the CDR3 reads CATSRAGQFSGYTF. The DNA of the CDR3 is TGTGCCACCAGCAGAGCGGGACAGTTCAGTGGCTACACCTTC.

This clone was seen just once. The rearrangement links TRBV7-8 to TRBJ2-7; TRBD2 matches 13 bases. The CDR3 consists of 16 residues. CDR1 is SGHVS and CDR2 is FQNEAQ in the germline V gene. V shed 1 base and J 4 bases; nucleotides not matched to a gene: 4. CDR3 protein: CASSLGRTSGGYEQYF. The CDR3 coding sequence is TGTGCCAGCAGCTTAGGTCGGACTAGCGGGGGATACGAGCAGTACTTC.

The chain uses TRBV24-1 and TRBJ2-3; 7 bases align to TRBD1. The ends lost 2 bases at V and 1 base at J; junction bases unmatched: 5. The CDR3 runs to 16 residues. From germline, CDR1 is KGHDR and CDR2 SFDVKD. The CDR3 sequence: CATSDSRQGGTDTQYF. CDR3 coding DNA: TGTGCCACCAGTGATTCCCGACAGGGTGGCACAGATACGCAGTATTTT.

The gene calls are TRBV5-1 and TRBJ1-2; tentative D call: TRBD1 (5 bases). The CDR3 extends over 15 amino acids. CDR1 is SGHRS and CDR2 is YFSETQ in the germline V gene. Trimming cost V 0 bases and J 3 bases, with 12 bases left between them. CDR3 coding DNA: TGCGCCAGCAGCTTGGTCCCCAGGGAGGACTATGGCTACACCTTC. Protein product: CASSLVPREDYGYTF.

The chain uses TRBV7-2 and TRBJ1-2, with D unresolved. Trimming took off 5 bases at V and 6 bases at J, with 7 bases between the two ends. Germline CDR1 reads SGHTA; CDR2 reads FQGNSA. The CDR3 has 11 amino acids. The CDR3 coding sequence is TGTGCCAGCAGCGCCAGAAATGGCTACACCTTC. It codes for CASSARNGYTF.

This chain uses TRBV6-1 with TRBJ2-2, with TRBD1 matching over 9 bases. The CDR3 totals 15 residues. J was trimmed by 3 bases and V by 2 bases; bases with no gene match: 1. From germline, CDR1 is MNHNS and CDR2 SASEGT. The CDR3 sequence is CASSEWDRDTGELFF. The CDR3 nucleotides read TGTGCCAGCAGTGAATGGGACAGGGACACCGGGGAGCTGTTTTTT.